Given below is one T cell receptor beta chain in context. Its cognate antigen is unknown. Roughly 0.45 to 1 ug RNA was reverse transcribed with random hexamers. The immunoSEQ assay covered 54 Vbeta and 13 Jbeta segments for CDR3. TCRdb processed the immunoSEQ multiplex PCR reads anew with MiXCR; each CDR3 protein has one entry. Of about 180,000 distinct CDR3 sequences detected, around 94% appear once; the ten largest clones hold around 0.095%. This entry is derived from a study of CD8 T cells in Susac syndrome. Overall study: Intravenous immunoglobulin alone or corticosteroids were being given to patients with Susac syndrome at blood draw, unless they were therapy-naive.

Study results and limitations: Where Susac syndrome CD4+ T cell repertoires were concerned, no clonal expansion was evident.

The V gene's germline CDR1 is ENHRY and CDR2 SYGVKD. Trimming removed 10 bases at V and 4 bases at J, with 17 bases between. There are 15 residues in the CDR3. The sequencing sample was made of CD4+ T cells from PBMCs. This receptor was taken from a human donor with Susac syndrome. This chain connects TRBV10-3 to TRBJ2-6; weak D call: TRBD1 (6 bases). CDR3 sequence: CATGPGQSGANVLTF. Here the CDR3 DNA reads TGTGCCACAGGCCCGGGACAATCCGGGGCCAACGTCCTGACTTTC.